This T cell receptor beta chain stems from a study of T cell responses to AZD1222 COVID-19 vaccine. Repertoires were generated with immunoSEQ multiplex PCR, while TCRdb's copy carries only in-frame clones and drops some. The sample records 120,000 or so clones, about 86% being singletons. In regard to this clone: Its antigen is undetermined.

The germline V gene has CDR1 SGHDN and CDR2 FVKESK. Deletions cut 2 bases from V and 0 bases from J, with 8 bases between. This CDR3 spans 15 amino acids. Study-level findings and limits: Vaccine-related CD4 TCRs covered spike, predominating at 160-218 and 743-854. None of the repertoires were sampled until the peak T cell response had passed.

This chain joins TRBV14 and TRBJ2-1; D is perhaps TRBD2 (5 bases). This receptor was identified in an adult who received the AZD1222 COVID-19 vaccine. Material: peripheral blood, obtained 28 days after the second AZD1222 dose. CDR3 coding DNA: TGTGCCAGCAGCCAATACGCGGGCTCCTACAATGAGCAGTTCTTC. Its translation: CASSQYAGSYNEQFF.